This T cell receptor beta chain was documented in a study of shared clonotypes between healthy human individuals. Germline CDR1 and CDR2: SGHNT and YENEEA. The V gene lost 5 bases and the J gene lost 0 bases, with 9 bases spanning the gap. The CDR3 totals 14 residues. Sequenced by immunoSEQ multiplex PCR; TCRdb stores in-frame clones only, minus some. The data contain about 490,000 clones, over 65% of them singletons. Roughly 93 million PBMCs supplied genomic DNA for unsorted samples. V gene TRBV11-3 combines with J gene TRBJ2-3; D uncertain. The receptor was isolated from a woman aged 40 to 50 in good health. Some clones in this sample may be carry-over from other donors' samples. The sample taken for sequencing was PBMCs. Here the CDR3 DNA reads TGTGCCAGCAGCGGATACGGGAGCACAGATACGCAGTATTTT. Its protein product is CASSGYGSTDTQYF.